In this sample, the clone carrying this T cell receptor (beta chain) turned up many times. The target antigen is unknown. From the RT-PCR reads, TCRdb called clonotypes with MiXCR, one entry per CDR3 protein. The repertoire has more than 700,000 distinct CDR3 sequences, approximately 22% of them found once; the top ten carry 10%. This sample is part of a study of response to subunit inactivated influenza vaccine. Study-wide findings and caveats: The authors offered the suggestion that each seasonal influenza vaccination recruits few new T cells.

Trimming at V came to 8 bases and at J to 5 bases, leaving 11 bases not matched to a gene. The CDR3 contains 16 residues. In germline, CDR1 is MNHEY, CDR2 SVGEGT. The chain employs TRBV6-2 or TRBV6-3 and TRBJ2-1; 11 bases fit TRBD2. Here the sequenced sample was PBMCs from blood, taken around 5 days after vaccination. The TCR sequence derives from a man aged 45 to 65 who received an inactivated influenza vaccine. The CDR3 DNA sequence: TGTGCCAGCGAGGGAATCCCGGGACTAGCGGACAATGAGCAGTTCTTC. Translation: CASEGIPGLADNEQFF.